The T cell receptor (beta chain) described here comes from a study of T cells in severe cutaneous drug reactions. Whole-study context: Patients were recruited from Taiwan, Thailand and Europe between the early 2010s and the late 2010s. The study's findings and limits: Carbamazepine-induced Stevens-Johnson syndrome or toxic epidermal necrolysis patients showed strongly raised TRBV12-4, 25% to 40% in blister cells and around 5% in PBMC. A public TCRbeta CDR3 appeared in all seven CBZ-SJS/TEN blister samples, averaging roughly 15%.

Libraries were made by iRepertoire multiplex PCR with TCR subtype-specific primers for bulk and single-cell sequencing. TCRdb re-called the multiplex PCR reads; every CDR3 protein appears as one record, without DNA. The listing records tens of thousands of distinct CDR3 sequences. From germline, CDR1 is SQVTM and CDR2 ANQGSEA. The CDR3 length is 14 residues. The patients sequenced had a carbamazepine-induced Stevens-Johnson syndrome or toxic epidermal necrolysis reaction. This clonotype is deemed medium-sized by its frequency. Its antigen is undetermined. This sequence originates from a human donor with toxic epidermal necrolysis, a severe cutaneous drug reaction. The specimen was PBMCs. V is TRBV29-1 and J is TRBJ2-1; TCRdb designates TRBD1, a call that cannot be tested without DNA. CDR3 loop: CSVSGPLSYNEQFF.